This TCR beta chain was sequenced in a study of blood T cells in healthy people across ages. Trimming at V came to 1 base and at J to 7 bases, leaving 4 bases not matched to a gene. CDR1 is SEHNR and CDR2 is FQNEAQ in the germline V gene (reference sequence). The CDR3 consists of 14 residues. It was with a sample-barcoded 5' primer and a J-beta primer mix that a second PCR of roughly 6 to 12 cycles was run. Carrying 12 random nucleotides, a template-switch adaptor labeled each individual cDNA molecule. No fewer than 2.5 million CDR3-containing paired-end reads came from each sample. TCRdb re-analysed the 5' RACE reads in MiXCR, keeping a single row per CDR3 protein. The table shows under 750,000 distinct CDR3 sequences, with roughly 48% occurring only once. This clonotype came up many times. Every sample had a minimum of 6 million PBMCs isolated.

The chain couples TRBV7-9 to TRBJ1-2; the match to TRBD1 covers 9 bases. The material sequenced was blood. This sequence was found in an older man in good health. The CDR3 sequence: CASSLDRGQSGYTF. The CDR3 DNA sequence: TGTGCCAGCAGCTTAGACAGGGGGCAAAGTGGCTACACCTTC.